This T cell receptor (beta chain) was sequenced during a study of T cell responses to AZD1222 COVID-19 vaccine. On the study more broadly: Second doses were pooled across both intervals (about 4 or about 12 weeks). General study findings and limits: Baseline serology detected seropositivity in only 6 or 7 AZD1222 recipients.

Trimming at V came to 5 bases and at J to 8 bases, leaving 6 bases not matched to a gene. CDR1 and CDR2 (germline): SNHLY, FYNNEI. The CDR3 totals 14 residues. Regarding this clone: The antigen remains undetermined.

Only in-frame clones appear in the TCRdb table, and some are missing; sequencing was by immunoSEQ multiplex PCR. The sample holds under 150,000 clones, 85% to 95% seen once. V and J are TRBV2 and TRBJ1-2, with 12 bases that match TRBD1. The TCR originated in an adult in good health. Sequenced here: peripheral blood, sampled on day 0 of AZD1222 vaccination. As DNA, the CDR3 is TGTGCCAGCAGTCCCGGGACAGGGGGCGCGGGCTACACCTTC. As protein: CASSPGTGGAGYTF. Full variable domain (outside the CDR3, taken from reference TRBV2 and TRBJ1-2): EPEVTQTPSHQVTQMGQEVILRCVPISNHLYFYWYRQILGQKVEFLVSFYNNEISEKSEIFDDQFSVERPDGSNFTLKIRSTKLEDSAMYFCASSPGTGGAGYTFGSGTRLTVV.